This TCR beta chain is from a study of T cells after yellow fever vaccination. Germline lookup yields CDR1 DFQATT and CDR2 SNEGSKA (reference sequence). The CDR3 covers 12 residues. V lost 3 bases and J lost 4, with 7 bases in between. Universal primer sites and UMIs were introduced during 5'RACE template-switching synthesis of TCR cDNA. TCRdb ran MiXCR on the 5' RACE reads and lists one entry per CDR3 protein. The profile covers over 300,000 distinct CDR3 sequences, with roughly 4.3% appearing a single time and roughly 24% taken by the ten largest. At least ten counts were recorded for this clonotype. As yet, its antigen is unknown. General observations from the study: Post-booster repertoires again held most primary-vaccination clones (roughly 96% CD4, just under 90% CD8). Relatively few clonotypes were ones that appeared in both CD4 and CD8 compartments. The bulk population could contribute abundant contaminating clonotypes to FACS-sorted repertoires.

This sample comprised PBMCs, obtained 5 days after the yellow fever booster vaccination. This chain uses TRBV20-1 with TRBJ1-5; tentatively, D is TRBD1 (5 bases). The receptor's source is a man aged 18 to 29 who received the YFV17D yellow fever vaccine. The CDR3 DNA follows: TGCAGTGCTAGGCGGGGGAATCAGCCCCAGCATTTT. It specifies CSARRGNQPQHF.